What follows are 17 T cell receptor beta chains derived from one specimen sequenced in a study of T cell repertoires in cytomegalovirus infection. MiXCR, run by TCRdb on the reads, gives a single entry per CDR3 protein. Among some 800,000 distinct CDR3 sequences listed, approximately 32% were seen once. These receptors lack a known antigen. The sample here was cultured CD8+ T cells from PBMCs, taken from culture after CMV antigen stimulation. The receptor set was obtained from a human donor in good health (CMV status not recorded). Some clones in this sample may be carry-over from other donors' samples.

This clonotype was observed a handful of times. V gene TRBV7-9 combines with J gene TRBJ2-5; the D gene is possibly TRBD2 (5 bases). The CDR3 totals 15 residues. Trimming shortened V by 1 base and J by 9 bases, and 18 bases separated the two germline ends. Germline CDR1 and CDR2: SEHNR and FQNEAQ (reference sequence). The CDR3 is CASSLVGQIEGSQYF. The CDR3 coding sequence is TGTGCCAGCAGCTTAGTGGGCCAGATCGAGGGTTCCCAGTACTTC. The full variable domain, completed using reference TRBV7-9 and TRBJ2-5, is DTGVSQNPRHKITKRGQNVTFRCDPISEHNRLYWYRQTLGQGPEFLTYFQNEAQLEKSRLLSDRFSAERPKGSFSTLEIQRTEQGDSAMYLCASSLVGQIEGSQYFGPGTRLLVL.

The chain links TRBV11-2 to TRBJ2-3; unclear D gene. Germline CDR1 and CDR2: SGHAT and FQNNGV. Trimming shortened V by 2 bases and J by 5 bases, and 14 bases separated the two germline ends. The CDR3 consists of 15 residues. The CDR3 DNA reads TGTGCCAGCAGCTTAACGAGATCTGCAAGAGATACGCAGTATTTT. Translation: CASSLTRSARDTQYF.

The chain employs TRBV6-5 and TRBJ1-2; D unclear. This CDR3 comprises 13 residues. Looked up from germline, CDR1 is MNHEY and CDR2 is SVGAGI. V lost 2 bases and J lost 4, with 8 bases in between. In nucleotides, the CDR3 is TGTGCCAGCAGTTACGCGGTTGGCTATGGCTACACCTTC. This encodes CASSYAVGYGYTF.

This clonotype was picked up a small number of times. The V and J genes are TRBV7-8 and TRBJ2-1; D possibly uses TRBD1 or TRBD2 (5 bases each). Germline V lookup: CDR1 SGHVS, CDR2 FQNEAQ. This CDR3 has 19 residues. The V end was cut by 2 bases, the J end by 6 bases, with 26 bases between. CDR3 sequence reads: CASSLSDAFTGPLTNEQFF. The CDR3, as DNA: TGTGCCAGCAGCTTATCAGACGCCTTCACGGGACCACTAACCAATGAGCAGTTCTTC.

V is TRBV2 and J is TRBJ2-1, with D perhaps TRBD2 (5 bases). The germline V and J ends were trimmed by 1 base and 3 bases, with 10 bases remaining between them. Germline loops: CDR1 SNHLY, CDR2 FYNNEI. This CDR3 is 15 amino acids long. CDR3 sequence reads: CASSEEGSVYNEQFF. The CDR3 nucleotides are TGTGCCAGCAGTGAAGAGGGTAGCGTCTACAATGAGCAGTTCTTC.

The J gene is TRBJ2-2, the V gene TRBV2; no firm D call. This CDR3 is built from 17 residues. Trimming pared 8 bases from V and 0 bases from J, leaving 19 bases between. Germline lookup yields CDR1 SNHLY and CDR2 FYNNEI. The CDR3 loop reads CASGRSALETNTGELFF. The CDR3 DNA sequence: TGTGCCAGCGGGCGGAGCGCACTCGAAACGAACACCGGGGAGCTGTTTTTT. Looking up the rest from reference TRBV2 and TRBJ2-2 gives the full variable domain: EPEVTQTPSHQVTQMGQEVILRCVPISNHLYFYWYRQILGQKVEFLVSFYNNEISEKSEIFDDQFSVERPDGSNFTLKIRSTKLEDSAMYFCASGRSALETNTGELFFGEGSRLTVL.

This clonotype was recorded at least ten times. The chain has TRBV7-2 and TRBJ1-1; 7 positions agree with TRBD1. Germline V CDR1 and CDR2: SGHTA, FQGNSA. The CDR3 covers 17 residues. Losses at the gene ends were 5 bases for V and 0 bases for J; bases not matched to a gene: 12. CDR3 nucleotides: TGTGCCAGCAGCCCCCGGGGGGACAGAAGTATGAACACTGAAGCTTTCTTT. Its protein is CASSPRGDRSMNTEAFF.

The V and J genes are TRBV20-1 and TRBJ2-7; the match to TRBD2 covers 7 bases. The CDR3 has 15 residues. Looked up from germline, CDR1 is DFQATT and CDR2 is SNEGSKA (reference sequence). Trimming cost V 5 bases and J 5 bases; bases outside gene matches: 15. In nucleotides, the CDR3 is TGCAGTGCTCCGTTCCGGTCGGGGGGATCCAACGAGCAGTACGTC. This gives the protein CSAPFRSGGSNEQYV.

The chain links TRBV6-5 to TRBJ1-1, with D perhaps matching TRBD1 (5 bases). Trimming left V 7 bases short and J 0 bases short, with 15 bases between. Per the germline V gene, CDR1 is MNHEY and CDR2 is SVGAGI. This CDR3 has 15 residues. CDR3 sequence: CASTSPGLLNTEAFF. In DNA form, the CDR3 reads TGTGCCAGCACCTCCCCAGGGCTACTGAACACTGAAGCTTTCTTT.

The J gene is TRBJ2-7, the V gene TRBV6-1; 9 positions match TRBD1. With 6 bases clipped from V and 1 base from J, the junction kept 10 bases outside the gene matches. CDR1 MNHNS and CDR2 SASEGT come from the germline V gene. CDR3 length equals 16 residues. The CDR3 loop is CASRGQGFSYSYEQYF. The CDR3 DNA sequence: TGTGCCAGCAGGGGACAGGGTTTCTCATATTCCTACGAGCAGTACTTC.

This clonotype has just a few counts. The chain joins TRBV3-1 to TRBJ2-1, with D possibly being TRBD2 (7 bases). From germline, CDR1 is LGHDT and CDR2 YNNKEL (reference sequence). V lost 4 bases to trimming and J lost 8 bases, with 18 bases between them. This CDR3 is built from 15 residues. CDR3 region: CASSPPMGGRDEQFF. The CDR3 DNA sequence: TGTGCCAGCAGCCCCCCGATGGGGGGGCGGGATGAGCAGTTCTTC.

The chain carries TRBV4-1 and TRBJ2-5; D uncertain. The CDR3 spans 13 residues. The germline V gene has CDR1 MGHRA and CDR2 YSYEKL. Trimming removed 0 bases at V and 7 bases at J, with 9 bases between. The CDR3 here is CASSQEGSGTQYF. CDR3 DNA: TGCGCCAGCAGCCAAGAGGGGTCGGGGACCCAGTACTTC.

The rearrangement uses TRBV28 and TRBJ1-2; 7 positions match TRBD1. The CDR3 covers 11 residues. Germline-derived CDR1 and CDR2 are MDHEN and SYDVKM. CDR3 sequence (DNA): TGTGCTAACCGGGACAGCTATGGCTACACCTTC. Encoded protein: CANRDSYGYTF.

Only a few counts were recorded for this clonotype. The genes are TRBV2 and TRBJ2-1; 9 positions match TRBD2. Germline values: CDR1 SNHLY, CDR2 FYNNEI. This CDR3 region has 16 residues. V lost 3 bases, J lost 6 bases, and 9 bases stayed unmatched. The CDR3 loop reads CASSEGWRGGINEQFF. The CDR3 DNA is TGTGCCAGCAGTGAGGGCTGGCGGGGGGGTATCAATGAGCAGTTCTTC.

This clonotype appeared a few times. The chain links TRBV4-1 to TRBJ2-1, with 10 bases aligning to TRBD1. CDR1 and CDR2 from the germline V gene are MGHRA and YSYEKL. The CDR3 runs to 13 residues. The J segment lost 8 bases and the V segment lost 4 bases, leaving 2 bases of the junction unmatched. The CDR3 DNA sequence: TGCGCCAGCAGCCGACAGGGGGCAGATGAGCAGTTCTTC. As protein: CASSRQGADEQFF.

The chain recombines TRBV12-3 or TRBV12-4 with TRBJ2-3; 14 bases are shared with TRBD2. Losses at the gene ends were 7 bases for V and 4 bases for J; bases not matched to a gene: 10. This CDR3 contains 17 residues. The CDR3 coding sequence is TGTGCCAGCAAGACTAGCGGGGGGGTTAAGGGGTCAGATACGCAGTATTTT. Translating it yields CASKTSGGVKGSDTQYF.

CDR3 nucleotides: TGTGCCAGCAGCCCCGAACCGGTTGTCACTGAAGCTTTCTTT. The encoded protein is CASSPEPVVTEAFF. The chain recombines TRBV9 with TRBJ1-1; D not resolved. The CDR3 contains 14 residues. Germline V gives CDR1 SGDLS, CDR2 YYNGEE. Trimming took 4 bases from V and 4 from J, leaving 14 bases between them. The full variable domain, its missing parts supplied by reference TRBV9 and TRBJ1-1, is DSGVTQTPKHLITATGQRVTLRCSPRSGDLSVYWYQQSLDQGLQFLIQYYNGEERAKGNILERFSAQQFPDLHSELNLSSLELGDSALYFCASSPEPVVTEAFFGQGTRLTVV.